This T cell receptor beta chain emerged from a study of STAT5B mutations in CD4+ large granular lymphocyte leukemia. Points from the study as a whole: Compared with healthy controls (2/35), patient top clones favored TRBV06 (8/27). Patient CD4-sorted repertoires stayed more clonal than healthy ones after leukemic-clone removal.

This was a survey-level run. Repertoires were generated with immunoSEQ multiplex PCR, while TCRdb's copy carries only in-frame clones and drops some. The table has 30,000 to 35,000 clones, more than 65% seen once; the top ten hold roughly 6.9%. This clone was seen only a few times. Antigen: not known. CDR1 and CDR2 (germline): ENHRY, SYGVKD. Trimming took off 5 bases at V and 4 bases at J, with 12 bases between the two ends. The CDR3 runs 13 residues. The TCR comes from a human donor in good health. The chain joins TRBV10-3 to TRBJ2-7, with a tentative D call TRBD2 (6 bases). The sequenced sample was CD4+ T cells from blood buffy coats. The CDR3 DNA is TGTGCCATCAGTCTAGCGTACGAGTACGAGCAGTACTTC. This sequence encodes CAISLAYEYEQYF.